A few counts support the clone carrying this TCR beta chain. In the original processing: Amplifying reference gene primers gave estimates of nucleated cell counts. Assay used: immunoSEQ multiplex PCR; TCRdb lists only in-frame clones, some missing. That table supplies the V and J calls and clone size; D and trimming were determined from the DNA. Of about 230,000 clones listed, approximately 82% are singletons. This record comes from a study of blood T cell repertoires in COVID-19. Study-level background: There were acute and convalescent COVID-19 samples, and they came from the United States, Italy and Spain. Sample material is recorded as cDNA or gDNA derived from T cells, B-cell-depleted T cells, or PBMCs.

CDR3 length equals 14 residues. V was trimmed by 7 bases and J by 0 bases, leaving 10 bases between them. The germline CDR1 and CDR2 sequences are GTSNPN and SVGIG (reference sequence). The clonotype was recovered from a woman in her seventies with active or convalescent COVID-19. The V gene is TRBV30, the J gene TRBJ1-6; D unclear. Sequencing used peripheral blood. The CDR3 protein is CALTGSSYNSPLHF. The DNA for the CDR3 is TGTGCCTTGACTGGGAGCTCCTATAATTCACCCCTCCACTTT.